Here is one TCR beta chain with its context. The sample comes from a study of CD8+ T cells in alopecia areata. RNA extraction and reverse transcription yielded cDNA as sequencing template. The assay was immunoSEQ multiplex PCR, and TCRdb's table has in-frame clones only and misses some. The sample consists of about 110,000 clones, around 50% of them appearing once. This CDR3 spans 14 amino acids. Germline V gene sequence: CDR1 SGHDT, CDR2 YYEEEE. The ends were cut back, 5 bases at V and 4 bases at J, with 15 bases in the middle. Treatment meaning: oral pan-JAK inhibitor, 5-10 mg twice daily. The TCR originated in a human donor with alopecia areata. The sequencing here drew on CD8+ T cells sorted from blood, taken at week 24, from a patient treated with tofacitinib. The chain joins TRBV5-6 to TRBJ1-1; weak D call: TRBD1 (6 bases). CDR3: CASRTGTGVTEAFF. The CDR3 bases are TGTGCCAGCAGAACAGGGACCGGGGTCACTGAAGCTTTCTTT.